Sequencing of this T cell receptor beta chain was carried out in a study of blood T cells in healthy people across ages. J lost 8 bases, V lost 2 bases, and 2 bases had no gene match. This CDR3 comprises 14 residues. CDR1 and CDR2 from the germline V gene are SEHNR and FQNEAQ (reference sequence). Primers used in a second PCR of roughly 7 to 12 cycles were a sample-barcoded 5' primer and a J-beta primer mix. One entry per CDR3 protein results from TCRdb running MiXCR on the 5' RACE reads. This table holds 1.5 million to 2 million distinct CDR3 sequences, about 32% found once. This receptor was taken from a woman aged 25-40 years in good health. The sample consisted of blood. This chain links TRBV7-9 with TRBJ1-6; 8 nucleotides line up with TRBD1. The CDR3 sequence is CASSLTDRDSPLHF. DNA for the CDR3: TGTGCCAGCAGCTTAACGGACAGGGATTCACCCCTCCACTTT.